Given below is one TCR beta chain in context. Its antigen is as yet unknown. 13 Jbeta primers and 60 Vbeta primers were used for the PCR. The assay was immunoSEQ multiplex PCR, and TCRdb's table has in-frame clones only and misses some. The sample consists of about 140,000 clones, 82% of them appearing once. This record comes from a study of cytomegalovirus exposure and HLA in healthy donors. Findings and limits, study-wide: Being productive about 90% or about 30% of the time was typical of most TCR beta V segments in an earlier analysis. The authors judged a highly shared variant cluster likely a sequencing artifact. TCR beta chains associated with HLA were, in a later analysis, more clonally expanded than equally common others.

The V gene's germline CDR1 is SNHLY and CDR2 FYNNEI. CDR3 length equals 13 residues. V shed 7 bases and J shed 4 bases, with 14 bases lying between them. The sequencing sample was made of PBMCs. V usage is TRBV2 and J usage is TRBJ2-7, with D maybe TRBD1 (6 bases). This TCR was sampled from a man aged 18 to 35 in good health and CMV-seropositive. The CDR3 nucleotides are TGTGCCAGCACCGGGGACAACCCTTACGAGCAGTACTTC. It encodes CASTGDNPYEQYF.